Below, 20 T cell receptor beta chains from the same sample are listed, as sequenced in a study of identical twins (dated by TCRdb to the mid-2010s). Libraries were constructed by 5' RACE. This sample was sequenced with an Illumina HiSeq 2000. TCRdb trimmed public reads at Q25 via fastp, called clones via MiXCR and kept in-frame beta chains. All rows with the same CDR3 protein become a single entry with the most common DNA and genes. This sample comprises hundreds of thousands of distinct CDR3 sequences, about 18% of them detected only once. Approximately 14% of the sample is in the top ten clones. The same specimen was also included in a second study, on T cells expressing NK-cell markers.

Source material: PBMCs. These receptors were collected from a woman aged 18 to 35 in good health.

This chain connects TRBV5-1 to TRBJ2-3, with D unclear. This CDR3 region has 16 residues. Trimming stripped 0 bases from V and 2 bases from J, with 13 bases between. Per the germline V gene, CDR1 is SGHRS and CDR2 is YFSETQ. CDR3 residues: CASSLGAKDFTDTQYF. In DNA form, the CDR3 reads TGCGCCAGCAGCTTGGGCGCGAAGGATTTCACAGATACGCAGTATTTT.

The rearrangement links TRBV7-6 to TRBJ2-1, with D uncertain. The length of the CDR3 is 16 residues. Trimming shortened V by 1 base and J by 5 bases, and 15 bases separated the two germline ends. CDR1 and CDR2 (germline): SGHVS, FNYEAQ. The DNA for the CDR3 is TGTGCCAGCAGCTTAGGCTATCTCCCCCTGGACAATGAGCAGTTCTTC. It yields the protein CASSLGYLPLDNEQFF.

For this clonotype: Mismatch with germline at one junction end may stem from a read error. The chain carries TRBV9 and TRBJ2-7; D perhaps matches TRBD1 (6 bases). Germline V CDR1 and CDR2: SGDLS, YYNGEE. The CDR3 length is 15 residues. CDR3 DNA sequence: TGTGCCAGCAGCGTGTCATGGGGGCCGGAGTACGCGCAGTACTTC. It translates to CASSVSWGPEYAQYF.

This clonotype was seen repeatedly, ten times or more. The chain links TRBV27 to TRBJ1-2; D not resolved. Trimming took 2 bases from V and 6 from J, leaving 16 bases between them. The germline V gene encodes CDR1 MNHEY and CDR2 SMNVEV (reference sequence). The CDR3 has 15 residues. CDR3 in amino acids: CASSLGFSGSHGYTF. The CDR3 nucleotides are TGTGCCAGCAGTTTAGGGTTTTCCGGTAGCCATGGCTACACCTTC.

The V gene is TRBV7-8, the J gene TRBJ1-1; 7 bases are a match to TRBD1. Losses at the gene ends were 2 bases for V and 4 bases for J; bases not matched to a gene: 10. Germline V gene data show CDR1 as SGHVS and CDR2 as FQNEAQ. The CDR3 loop spans 16 amino acids. The CDR3 sequence is CASSLRLDRLGTEAFF. CDR3 in DNA: TGTGCCAGCAGCTTAAGGTTGGACAGGCTGGGCACTGAAGCTTTCTTT.

This chain uses TRBV5-6 with TRBJ2-1, with a tentative D call TRBD2 (5 bases). The CDR3 is 16 amino acids. Germline loops: CDR1 SGHDT, CDR2 YYEEEE. V lost 3 bases to trimming and J lost 4 bases, with 17 bases between them. The CDR3 loop reads CASSSGLSPGYNEQFF. CDR3 nucleotide sequence: TGTGCCAGCAGCTCTGGACTCTCACCGGGATACAATGAGCAGTTCTTC. The variable domain in full, completed from reference TRBV5-6 and TRBJ2-1, reads DAGVTQSPTHLIKTRGQQVTLRCSPKSGHDTVSWYQQALGQGPQFIFQYYEEEERQRGNFPDRFSGHQFPNYSSELNVNALLLGDSALYLCASSSGLSPGYNEQFFGPGTRLTVL.

The chain recombines TRBV15 with TRBJ1-1, with D perhaps TRBD1 (6 bases). The CDR3 length is 14 residues. The V gene's germline CDR1 is LNHNV and CDR2 YYDKDF (reference sequence). Deletions cut 1 base from V and 8 bases from J, with 14 bases between. The CDR3 coding sequence is TGTGCCACCAGCAGAGGGGGGGCGCCTCGCGAAGCTTTCTTT. This encodes CATSRGGAPREAFF.

This clonotype was observed a handful of times. V is TRBV12-3 or TRBV12-4 and J is TRBJ1-1; unclear D gene. Trimming took off 7 bases at V and 4 bases at J, with 7 bases between the two ends. The CDR3 consists of 11 residues. CDR3 DNA sequence: TGTGCCAGCATGGAAGGCACTGAAGCTTTCTTT. Translated, it gives CASMEGTEAFF.

The chain employs TRBV11-2 and TRBJ1-6, with D possibly matching TRBD1 (5 bases). Germline values: CDR1 SGHAT, CDR2 FQNNGV. The CDR3 is made up of 15 amino acids. Trimming removed 5 bases at V and 8 bases at J, with 16 bases between. The CDR3 DNA reads TGTGCCAGCAGCCTCCGGGACCGTAATTATTCACCCCTCCACTTT. This encodes CASSLRDRNYSPLHF.

The rearrangement joins TRBV9 to TRBJ2-3, with 7 bases that match TRBD1. The CDR3 contains 17 residues. The germline V gene has CDR1 SGDLS and CDR2 YYNGEE. Trimming removed 4 bases from V and 3 bases from J; junction bases left unmatched: 14. This CDR3 is CASSPRDRARTTDTQYF. In nucleotides, the CDR3 is TGTGCCAGCAGCCCACGCGACAGGGCGAGGACGACAGATACGCAGTATTTT.

The CDR3 protein is CASSPLIEQFF. CDR3 coding DNA: TGTGCCAGCAGCCCCTTGATTGAGCAGTTCTTC. The gene calls are TRBV7-2 and TRBJ2-1; no definite D call. CDR1 and CDR2 from the germline V gene are SGHTA and FQGNSA. The CDR3 has 11 amino acids. Trimming took off 5 bases at V and 9 bases at J, with 8 bases between the two ends. The whole variable domain, filled in from reference TRBV7-2 and TRBJ2-1, reads GAGVSQSPSNKVTEKGKDVELRCDPISGHTALYWYRQSLGQGLEFLIYFQGNSAPDKSGLPSDRFSAERTGGSVSTLTIQRTQQEDSAVYLCASSPLIEQFFGPGTRLTVL.

In DNA, the CDR3 is TGTGCCAGCAGAGGGGGGTCAGGCTACACCTTC. Its translation is CASRGGSGYTF. The rearrangement joins TRBV6-5 to TRBJ1-2; D perhaps matches TRBD1 (6 bases). Germline V CDR1 and CDR2: MNHEY, SVGAGI. The ends were cut back, 6 bases at V and 8 bases at J, with 10 bases in the middle. The CDR3 has 11 residues.

This clonotype was seen a handful of times. The chain employs TRBV20-1 and TRBJ2-2; 11 bases match TRBD2. J was trimmed by 3 bases and V by 3 bases; bases with no gene match: 6. The CDR3 contains 16 residues. Germline V gene data show CDR1 as DFQATT and CDR2 as SNEGSKA (reference sequence). The CDR3 protein is CSASPRLAGHTGELFF. CDR3 sequence (DNA): TGCAGTGCTAGTCCCAGACTAGCGGGACACACCGGGGAGCTGTTTTTT.

The rearrangement joins TRBV25-1 to TRBJ1-1; D is ambiguous. The V and J ends lost 6 bases and 6 bases respectively, with 11 bases between them. The CDR3 loop spans 12 amino acids. Germline assignment: CDR1 MGHDK and CDR2 SYGVNS. The CDR3 loop is CASRASVAEAFF. Here the CDR3 DNA reads TGTGCCAGCAGAGCTAGTGTTGCTGAAGCTTTCTTT.

In this sample, this clonotype turned up a few times. This sequence joins TRBV29-1 and TRBJ2-7; maybe TRBD1 (6 bases). Per the germline V gene, CDR1 is SQVTM and CDR2 is ANQGSEA. Between the trimmed V and J ends, which lost 4 bases and 6 bases, there was a span of 16 bases. The CDR3 totals 13 residues. CDR3 sequence: CSVAQGTLIEQYF. CDR3 DNA: TGCAGCGTTGCACAGGGAACTCTGATCGAGCAGTACTTC.

Many counts were recorded for this clonotype. J is TRBJ2-2 and V is TRBV25-1; 11 bases map to TRBD1. Germline V CDR1 and CDR2: MGHDK, SYGVNS. The CDR3 covers 18 residues. Trimming cost V 6 bases and J 3 bases; bases outside gene matches: 12. CDR3 region: CASRGTGGSGAYTGELFF. The DNA for the CDR3 is TGTGCCAGCAGGGGGACAGGGGGATCGGGCGCGTACACCGGGGAGCTGTTTTTT.

This clonotype was seen more than once but under ten times. The chain recombines TRBV5-5 with TRBJ2-3, with no clear D. Germline CDR1 is SGHKS and CDR2 is YYEKEE (reference sequence). The CDR3 has 14 residues. The V end was cut by 2 bases, the J end by 3 bases, with 10 bases between. CDR3 protein: CASSLISTTDTQYF. Written as DNA, the CDR3 is TGTGCCAGCAGCTTAATCAGTACAACAGATACGCAGTATTTT.

The genes are TRBV5-1 and TRBJ2-2; 8 positions agree with TRBD2. The CDR3 sequence is 16 residues long. Germline V gene data show CDR1 as SGHRS and CDR2 as YFSETQ. Trimming took 3 bases from V and 1 from J; bases not matched to a gene: 5. CDR3 sequence reads: CASSSTSGVNTGELFF. CDR3 in DNA: TGCGCCAGCAGCTCTACTAGCGGAGTGAACACCGGGGAGCTGTTTTTT.

This clonotype was recorded at least ten times. The gene calls are TRBV24-1 and TRBJ1-1; unclear D gene. CDR3 length: 16 residues. V lost 9 bases and J 8 bases, leaving 27 bases between the germline ends. Looked up from germline, CDR1 is KGHDR and CDR2 is SFDVKD. The CDR3 nucleotides are TGTGCCACCTGCGATTGGCTAAAAAATTTAGTACCGGAAGCTTTCTTT. It encodes CATCDWLKNLVPEAFF.

In its sample, this clonotype was seen a few times. The chain is built from TRBV4-3 and TRBJ2-3; weak D call: TRBD2 (5 bases). The CDR3 runs to 12 residues. Germline V gene sequence: CDR1 LGHNA, CDR2 YSLEER. V shed 0 bases and J shed 14 bases, with 12 bases lying between them. CDR3 nucleotide sequence: TGCGCCAGCAGCCAAGATGCGAGAGGGATGTATTTT. Translated: CASSQDARGMYF.